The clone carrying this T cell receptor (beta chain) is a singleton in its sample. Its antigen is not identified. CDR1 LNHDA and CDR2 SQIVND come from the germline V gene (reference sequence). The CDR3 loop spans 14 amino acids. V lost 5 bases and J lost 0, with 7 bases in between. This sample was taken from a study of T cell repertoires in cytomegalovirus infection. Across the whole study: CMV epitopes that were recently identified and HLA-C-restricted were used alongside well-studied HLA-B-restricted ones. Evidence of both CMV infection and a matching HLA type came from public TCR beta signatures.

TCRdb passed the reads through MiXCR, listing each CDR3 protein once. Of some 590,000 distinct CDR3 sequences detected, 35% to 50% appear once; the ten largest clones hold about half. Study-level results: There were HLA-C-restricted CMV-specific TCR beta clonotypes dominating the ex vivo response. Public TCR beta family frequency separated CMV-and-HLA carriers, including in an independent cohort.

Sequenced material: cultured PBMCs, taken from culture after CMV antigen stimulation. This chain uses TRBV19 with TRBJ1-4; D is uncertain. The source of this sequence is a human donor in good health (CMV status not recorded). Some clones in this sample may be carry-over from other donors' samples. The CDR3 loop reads CASSVFSTNEKLFF. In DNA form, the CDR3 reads TGTGCCAGTAGTGTGTTCTCAACTAATGAAAAACTGTTTTTT.